The T cell receptor beta chain described here comes from a study of identical twins. Points on this clonotype: Its target is not known.

MiXCR was run by TCRdb on the 5' RACE reads, yielding one entry per CDR3 protein. The table lists fewer than 650,000 distinct CDR3 sequences, approximately 9.6% of them singletons. Trimming cost V 6 bases and J 0 bases; bases outside gene matches: 4. The CDR3 has 15 residues. Germline CDR1 DFQATT, CDR2 SNEGSKA (reference sequence). Study findings and constraints: Potential partial confounding of zero-insertion analyses by invariant MAIT and iNKT cells was noted.

The same sample was also studied in work on yellow fever vaccine responses in identical twins.

The source of this sequence is a woman aged 18-29 years in good health. This chain uses TRBV20-1 with TRBJ1-5; 11 bases line up with TRBD1. The sequenced material came from PBMCs. The CDR3 DNA reads TGCAGTGCCCTGGACAGGGGGCTTAGCAATCAGCCCCAGCATTTT. Amino acid sequence: CSALDRGLSNQPQHF.